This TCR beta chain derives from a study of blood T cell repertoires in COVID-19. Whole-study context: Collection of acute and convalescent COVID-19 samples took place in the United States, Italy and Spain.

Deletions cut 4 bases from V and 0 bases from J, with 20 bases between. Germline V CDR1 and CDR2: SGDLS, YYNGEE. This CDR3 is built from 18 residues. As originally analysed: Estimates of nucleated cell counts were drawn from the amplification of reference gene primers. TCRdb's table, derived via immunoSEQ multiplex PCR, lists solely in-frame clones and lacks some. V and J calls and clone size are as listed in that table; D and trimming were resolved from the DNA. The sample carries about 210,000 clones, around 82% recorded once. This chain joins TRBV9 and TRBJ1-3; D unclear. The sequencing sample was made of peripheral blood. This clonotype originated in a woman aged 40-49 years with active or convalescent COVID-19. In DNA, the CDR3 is TGTGCCAGCAGCCCCACGATCTTAAATCAGAACTCTGGAAACACCATATATTTT. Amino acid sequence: CASSPTILNQNSGNTIYF.